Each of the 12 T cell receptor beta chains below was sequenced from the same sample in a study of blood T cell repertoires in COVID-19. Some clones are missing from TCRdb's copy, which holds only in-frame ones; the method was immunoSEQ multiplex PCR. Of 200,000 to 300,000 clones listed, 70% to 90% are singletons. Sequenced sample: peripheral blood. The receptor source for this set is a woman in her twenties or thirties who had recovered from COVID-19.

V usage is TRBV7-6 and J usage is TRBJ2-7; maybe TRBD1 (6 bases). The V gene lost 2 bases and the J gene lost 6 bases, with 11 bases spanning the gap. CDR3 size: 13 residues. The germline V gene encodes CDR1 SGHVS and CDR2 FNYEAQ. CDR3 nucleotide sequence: TGTGCCAGCAGCTTAACAGGGTTGGGCGAGCAGTACTTC. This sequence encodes CASSLTGLGEQYF. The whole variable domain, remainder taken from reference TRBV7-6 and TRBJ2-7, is GAGVSQSPRYKVTKRGQDVALRCDPISGHVSLYWYRQALGQGPEFLTYFNYEAQQDKSGLPNDRFSAERPEGSISTLTIQRTEQRDSAMYRCASSLTGLGEQYFGPGTRLTVT.

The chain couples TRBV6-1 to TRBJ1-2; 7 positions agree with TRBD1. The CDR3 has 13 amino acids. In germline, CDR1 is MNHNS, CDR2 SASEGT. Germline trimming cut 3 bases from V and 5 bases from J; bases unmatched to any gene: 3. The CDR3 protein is CASSDGTEYGYTF. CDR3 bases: TGTGCCAGCAGTGACGGGACAGAGTATGGCTACACCTTC.

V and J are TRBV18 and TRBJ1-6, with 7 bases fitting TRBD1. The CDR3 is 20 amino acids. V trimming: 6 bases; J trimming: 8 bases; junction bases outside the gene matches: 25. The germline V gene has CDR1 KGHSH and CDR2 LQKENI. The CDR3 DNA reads TGTGCCAGCTCTCTCCTCACCGGGACAGTACCCCTTAGGAGTGATTCACCCCTCCACTTT. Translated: CASSLLTGTVPLRSDSPLHF.

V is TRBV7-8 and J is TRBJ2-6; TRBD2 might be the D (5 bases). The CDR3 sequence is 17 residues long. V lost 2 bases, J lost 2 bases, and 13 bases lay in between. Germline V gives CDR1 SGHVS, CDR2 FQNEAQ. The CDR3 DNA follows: TGTGCCAGCAGCTTAATGCGGGTAGCAACTGGGGCCAACGTCCTGACTTTC. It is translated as CASSLMRVATGANVLTF. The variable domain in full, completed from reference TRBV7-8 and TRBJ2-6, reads GAGVSQSPRYKVAKRGQDVALRCDPISGHVSLFWYQQALGQGPEFLTYFQNEAQLDKSGLPSDRFFAERPEGSVSTLKIQRTQQEDSAVYLCASSLMRVATGANVLTFGAGSRLTVL.

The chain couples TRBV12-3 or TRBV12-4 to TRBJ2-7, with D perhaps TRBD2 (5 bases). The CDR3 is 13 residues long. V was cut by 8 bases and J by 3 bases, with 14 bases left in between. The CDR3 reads CASANGVFYEQYF. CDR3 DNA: TGTGCCAGCGCAAACGGGGTCTTCTACGAGCAGTACTTC.

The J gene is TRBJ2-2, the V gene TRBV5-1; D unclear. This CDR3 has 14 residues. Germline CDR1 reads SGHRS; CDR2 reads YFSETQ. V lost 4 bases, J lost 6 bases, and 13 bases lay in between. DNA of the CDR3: TGCGCCAGCAGCCCCCAAATTCGGGCCGGGGAGCTGTTTTTT. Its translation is CASSPQIRAGELFF.

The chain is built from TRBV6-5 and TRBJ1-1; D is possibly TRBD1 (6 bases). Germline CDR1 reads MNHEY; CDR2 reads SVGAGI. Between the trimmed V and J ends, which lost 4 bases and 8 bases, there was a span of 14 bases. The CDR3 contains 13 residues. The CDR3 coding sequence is TGTGCCAGCAGTTCGTGGGACAACGGGGAAGCTTTCTTT. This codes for CASSSWDNGEAFF.

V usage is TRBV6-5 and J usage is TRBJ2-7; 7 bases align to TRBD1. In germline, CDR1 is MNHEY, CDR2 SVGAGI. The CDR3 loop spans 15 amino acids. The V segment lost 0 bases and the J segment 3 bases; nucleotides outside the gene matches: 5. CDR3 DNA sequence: TGTGCCAGCAGTTACTCGTATGACAGGGTCTACGAGCAGTACTTC. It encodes CASSYSYDRVYEQYF.

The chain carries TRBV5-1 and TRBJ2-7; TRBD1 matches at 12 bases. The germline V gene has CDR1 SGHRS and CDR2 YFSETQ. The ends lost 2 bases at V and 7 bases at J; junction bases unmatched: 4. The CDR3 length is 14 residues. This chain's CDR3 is CASSFGTGGMEQYF. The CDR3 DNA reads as TGCGCCAGCAGCTTTGGGACAGGGGGCATGGAGCAGTACTTC.

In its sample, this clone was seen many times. CDR3 sequence (DNA): TGTGCCAGCAGCTTAGACAGGGCTGGGGAGCTGTTTTTT. Its translation is CASSLDRAGELFF. The chain couples TRBV7-3 to TRBJ2-2; 7 positions match TRBD1. This CDR3 contains 13 residues. The V gene's germline CDR1 is SGHTA and CDR2 FQGTGA. V trimming: 2 bases; J trimming: 8 bases; junction bases outside the gene matches: 2. Full variable domain (rest looked up from reference TRBV7-3 and TRBJ2-2): GAGVSQTPSNKVTEKGKYVELRCDPISGHTALYWYRQSLGQGPEFLIYFQGTGAADDSGLPNDRFFAVRPEGSVSTLKIQRTERGDSAVYLCASSLDRAGELFFGEGSRLTVL.

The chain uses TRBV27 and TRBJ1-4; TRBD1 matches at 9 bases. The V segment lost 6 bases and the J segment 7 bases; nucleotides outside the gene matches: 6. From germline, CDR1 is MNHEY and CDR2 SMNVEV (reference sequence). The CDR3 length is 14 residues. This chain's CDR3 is CASSDRGMGEKLFF. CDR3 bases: TGTGCCAGCAGCGACAGGGGGATGGGTGAAAAACTGTTTTTT.

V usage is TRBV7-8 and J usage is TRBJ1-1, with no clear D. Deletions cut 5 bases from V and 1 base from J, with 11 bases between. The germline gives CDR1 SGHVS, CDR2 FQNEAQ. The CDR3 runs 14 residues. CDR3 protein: CASSLERGNTEAFF. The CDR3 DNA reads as TGTGCCAGCAGCCTAGAGCGCGGGAACACTGAAGCTTTCTTT.